Described below is a single T cell receptor beta chain sequence and its context. Its specificity is unknown. These data come from a study of blood T cells in healthy people across ages. Overall study results and limits: The study lacked donor CMV status, which possibly confounded expanded clonotype changes. When set beside aged donors, long-lived donors presented more naive CD4+ cells and higher diversity.

A second PCR of about 6 to 11 cycles used a sample-barcoded 5' primer and a J-beta primer mix. TCRdb reprocessed the 5' RACE reads via MiXCR and lists one record per CDR3 protein. Of nearly 1 million distinct CDR3 sequences detected, 45% to 60% appear once; the ten largest clones hold roughly a fifth. Germline CDR1 reads LGHNA; CDR2 reads YNFKEQ. This CDR3 comprises 16 residues. V dropped 1 base and J dropped 8; count of bases not matched to a gene: 10. Isolated per sample were at least 7 million PBMCs. Samples each yielded at least 5 micrograms of total RNA. The chain employs TRBV4-2 and TRBJ1-4; TRBD1 aligns across 7 bases. This sequence was found in a woman aged 55-69 years in good health. Sequencing was done on a sample of blood. CDR3: CASSQVRTGQNEKLFF. CDR3 coding DNA: TGTGCCAGCAGCCAAGTCCGGACAGGCCAAAACGAAAAACTGTTTTTT.